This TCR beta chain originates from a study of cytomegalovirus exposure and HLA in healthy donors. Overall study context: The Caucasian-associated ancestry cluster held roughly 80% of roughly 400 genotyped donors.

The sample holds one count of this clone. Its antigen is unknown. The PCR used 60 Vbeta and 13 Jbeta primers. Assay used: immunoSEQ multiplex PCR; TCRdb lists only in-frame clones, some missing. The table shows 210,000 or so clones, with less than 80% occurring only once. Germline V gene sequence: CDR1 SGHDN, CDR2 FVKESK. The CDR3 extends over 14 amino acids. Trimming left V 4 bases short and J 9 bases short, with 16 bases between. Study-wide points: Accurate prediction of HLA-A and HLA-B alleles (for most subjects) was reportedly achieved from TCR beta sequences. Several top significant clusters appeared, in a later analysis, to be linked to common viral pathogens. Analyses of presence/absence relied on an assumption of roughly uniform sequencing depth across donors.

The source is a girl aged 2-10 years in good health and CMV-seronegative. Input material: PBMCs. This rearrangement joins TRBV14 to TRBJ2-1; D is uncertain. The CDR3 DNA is TGTGCCAGCAGCCCACTACTTATGGTTGGTGAGCAGTTCTTC. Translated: CASSPLLMVGEQFF.